The clone carrying this TCR beta chain was observed at least ten times. There are 14 residues in the CDR3. The germline CDR1 and CDR2 sequences are ENHRY and SYGVKD. Trimming took 3 bases from V and 6 from J, leaving 12 bases between them. TCRdb analysed the RT-PCR reads with MiXCR anew, one entry per CDR3 protein. The repertoire consists of approximately 720,000 distinct CDR3 sequences, with about 14% occurring once and the leading ten covering around 3.3%. The material sequenced was memory CD4+ T cells from blood. This receptor was taken from a female donor in good health, serving as a healthy control. The gene calls are TRBV10-3 and TRBJ2-1; D gene unclear. The CDR3 spells CAISERYSGNEQFF. The DNA for the CDR3 is TGTGCCATCAGTGAACGATATTCGGGCAATGAGCAGTTCTTC.